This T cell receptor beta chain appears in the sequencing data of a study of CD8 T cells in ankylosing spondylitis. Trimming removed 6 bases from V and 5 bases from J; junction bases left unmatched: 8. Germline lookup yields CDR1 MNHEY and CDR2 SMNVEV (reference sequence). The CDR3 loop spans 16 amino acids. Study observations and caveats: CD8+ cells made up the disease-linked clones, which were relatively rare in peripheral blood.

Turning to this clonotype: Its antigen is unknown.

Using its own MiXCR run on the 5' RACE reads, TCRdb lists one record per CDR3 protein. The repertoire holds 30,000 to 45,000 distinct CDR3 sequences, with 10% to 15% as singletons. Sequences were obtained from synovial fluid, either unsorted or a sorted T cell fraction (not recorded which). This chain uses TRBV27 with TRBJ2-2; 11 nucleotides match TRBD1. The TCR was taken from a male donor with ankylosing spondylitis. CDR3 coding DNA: TGTGCCAGCAGCTTTCCGGGACAGGGGGTTACCGGGGAGCTGTTTTTT. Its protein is CASSFPGQGVTGELFF.